This T cell receptor (beta chain) was sequenced for a study of cytomegalovirus exposure and HLA in healthy donors. Study-level results: According to a subsequent analysis, TCR clusters from the first cohort were inclined to appear together in the roughly 120 validation repertoires. TCR sequences were mostly rare, though some public TCRs occurred in many donors. Researchers counted about 150 TCR beta chains as cytomegalovirus-associated.

This clone has a single count. As yet, its antigen is unknown. The data were produced by immunoSEQ multiplex PCR, yet TCRdb's version contains in-frame clones alone and is incomplete. The table shows roughly 150,000 clones, with around nine tenths occurring only once. Germline assignment: CDR1 SGHTA and CDR2 FQGTGA. With 4 bases removed from V and 8 bases from J, the gap between germline ends came to 9 bases. The CDR3 covers 12 residues. These donors were members of the 120-subject validation cohort, a group separate from the approximately 640-subject first cohort. Sequences were obtained from PBMCs. The rearrangement links TRBV7-3 to TRBJ2-1; D gene unclear. The sequence came from a woman under 30 in good health and CMV-seropositive. CDR3 bases: TGTGCCAGCAGCTCAACCTTAGATGAGCAGTTCTTC. Translated: CASSSTLDEQFF. The variable domain in full, with the rest retrieved from reference TRBV7-3 and TRBJ2-1, is GAGVSQTPSNKVTEKGKYVELRCDPISGHTALYWYRQSLGQGPEFLIYFQGTGAADDSGLPNDRFFAVRPEGSVSTLKIQRTERGDSAVYLCASSSTLDEQFFGPGTRLTVL.